The 15 T cell receptor beta chains presented below share a single source sample, sequenced in a study of control samples from healthy donors and cancer patients. Clones were read by immunoSEQ multiplex PCR, and TCRdb kept only the in-frame ones, dropping some. The sample yields about 80,000 clones, roughly nine tenths seen once. Sequencing was carried out using blood. Receptors were obtained from a man aged 45-60 years in good health.

V gene TRBV2 combines with J gene TRBJ1-5; D is unclear. CDR3 size: 14 residues. Trimming removed 0 bases from V and 7 bases from J, with 10 bases in between. Germline-derived CDR1 and CDR2 are SNHLY and FYNNEI. In nucleotides, the CDR3 is TGTGCCAGCAGTGAAGCGCAGGCGGAACAGCCCCAGCATTTT. This gives the protein CASSEAQAEQPQHF. The full variable domain, with the rest looked up from reference TRBV2 and TRBJ1-5, is EPEVTQTPSHQVTQMGQEVILRCVPISNHLYFYWYRQILGQKVEFLVSFYNNEISEKSEIFDDQFSVERPDGSNFTLKIRSTKLEDSAMYFCASSEAQAEQPQHFGDGTRLSIL.

This chain uses TRBV3-1 (or the pseudogene TRBV3-2) with TRBJ1-2; D is possibly TRBD1 (5 bases). The CDR3 runs 15 residues. Trimming cost V 0 bases and J 1 base, with 9 bases left between them. Germline assignment: CDR1 LGHDT and CDR2 YNNKEL (reference sequence). In DNA, the CDR3 is TGTGCCAGCAGCCAAGACCCAGGGATTAACTATGGCTACACCTTC. Its translation: CASSQDPGINYGYTF.

This clone was counted between two and nine times. The J gene is TRBJ2-3, the V gene TRBV2, with TRBD2 as a possible D gene (7 bases). CDR3 length: 13 residues. Germline V gene sequence: CDR1 SNHLY, CDR2 FYNNEI. Trimming took 7 bases from V and 6 from J, leaving 14 bases between them. The CDR3 nucleotides read TGTGCCAGCATGGGGGGGCGAGGGGATACGCAGTATTTT. This gives the protein CASMGGRGDTQYF.

In this sample, this clone turned up a few times. The rearrangement uses TRBV21-1 and TRBJ2-2. TRBV21-1 is flagged as a pseudogene. The length of the CDR3 is 16 residues. In nucleotides, the CDR3 is TGTGCCAGCAGCAAAGAGGAGGAGGGGGACACCGGGGAGCTGTTTTTT. This sequence encodes CASSKEEEGDTGELFF.

The CDR3 region is CASRGQETQYF. CDR3 in DNA: TGTGCCAGCAGAGGTCAAGAGACCCAGTACTTC. The V gene is TRBV3-1 (or the pseudogene TRBV3-2), the J gene TRBJ2-5; D is undetermined. V was pared by 6 bases and J by 2 bases, with 4 bases between. CDR3 length equals 11 residues. Germline lookup yields CDR1 LGHDT and CDR2 YNNKEL (reference sequence).

The CDR3 region is CASSSRQDYWFF. CDR3 in DNA: TGTGCCAGCAGCAGCCGACAGGACTATTGGTTCTTC. The V gene is TRBV11-3, the J gene TRBJ2-1; D possibly uses TRBD1 or TRBD2 (6 bases each). Between the trimmed V and J ends, which lost 5 bases and 15 bases, there was a span of 17 bases. This CDR3 is built from 12 residues. In germline, CDR1 is SGHNT, CDR2 YENEEA.

The rearrangement joins TRBV28 to TRBJ1-4; the D gene is possibly TRBD1 (5 bases). V lost 5 bases to trimming and J lost 3 bases, with 16 bases between them. There are 16 residues in the CDR3. Per germline, CDR1 MDHEN and CDR2 SYDVKM. The CDR3: CASSKGKRGSNEKLFF. CDR3 bases: TGTGCCAGCAGTAAGGGCAAGCGGGGGTCTAATGAAAAACTGTTTTTT.

The sample holds one count of this clone. The rearrangement joins TRBV5-8 to TRBJ1-1; the match to TRBD1 covers 8 bases. The ends lost 4 bases at V and 4 bases at J; junction bases unmatched: 9. The CDR3 totals 15 residues. Germline CDR1 and CDR2: SGHTS and YDEGEE. CDR3 loop: CASSQPDRGLTEAFF. The CDR3 DNA is TGTGCCAGCAGCCAACCCGACAGGGGACTCACTGAAGCTTTCTTT.

The chain links TRBV5-5 to TRBJ2-3; D is uncertain. V shed 0 bases and J shed 2 bases, with 4 bases lying between them. Germline V lookup: CDR1 SGHKS, CDR2 YYEKEE (reference sequence). The CDR3 runs 13 residues. The CDR3, as DNA: TGTGCCAGCAGCTTGGGGGACACAGATACGCAGTATTTT. Its protein is CASSLGDTDTQYF.

This rearrangement joins TRBV6-6 to TRBJ1-5, with D unresolved. Germline CDR1 reads MNHNY; CDR2 reads SVGAGI (reference sequence). V gave up 4 bases and J gave up 0 bases, with 10 bases separating them. This CDR3 has 15 amino acids. CDR3 sequence (DNA): TGTGCCAGCAGTTCCCCGATGGATAGCAATCAGCCCCAGCATTTT. Its translation is CASSSPMDSNQPQHF.

This clone was seen only once. The chain combines TRBV27 with TRBJ2-2; D tentatively fits TRBD1 or TRBD2 (5 bases each). Germline V CDR1 and CDR2: MNHEY, SMNVEV (reference sequence). Trimming removed 6 bases at V and 7 bases at J, with 15 bases between. The CDR3 spans 14 residues. The CDR3 nucleotides read TGTGCCAGCAGGGATGGGGGATGGAGCGGGGAGCTGTTTTTT. This sequence encodes CASRDGGWSGELFF.

V is TRBV6-1 and J is TRBJ1-5; 7 bases agree with TRBD1. The germline CDR1 and CDR2 sequences are MNHNS and SASEGT. The V and J ends lost 3 bases and 5 bases, in that order; junction bases with no gene match: 4. The length of the CDR3 is 14 residues. The CDR3 region has the DNA TGTGCCAGCAGTGACCCGGGACAGTATCAGCCCCAGCATTTT. Protein sequence: CASSDPGQYQPQHF.

This sequence joins TRBV30 and TRBJ1-3, with no clear D. In germline, CDR1 is GTSNPN, CDR2 SVGIG (reference sequence). V was shortened by 0 bases and J by 0 bases, with 3 bases between the two germline ends. CDR3 length: 13 residues. CDR3 residues: CAWSVPSGNTIYF. CDR3 coding DNA: TGTGCCTGGAGTGTTCCCTCTGGAAACACCATATATTTT.

The chain has TRBV4-1 and TRBJ2-7; D is perhaps TRBD1 (6 bases). The germline V and J ends were trimmed by 0 bases and 1 base, with 10 bases remaining between them. CDR3 length equals 15 residues. Germline V gene data show CDR1 as MGHRA and CDR2 as YSYEKL. As DNA, the CDR3 is TGCGCCAGCAGCCAAGACACAGGGATTTCCTACGAGCAGTACTTC. It yields the protein CASSQDTGISYEQYF.

The V gene is TRBV24-1, the J gene TRBJ2-3; 11 nucleotides align to TRBD1. The V gene's germline CDR1 is KGHDR and CDR2 SFDVKD. The CDR3 is 16 amino acids. V was clipped by 3 bases and J by 1 base; unmatched bases: 2. Written as DNA, the CDR3 is TGTGCCACCAGTGATCCGGGACAGGGGGGCACAGATACGCAGTATTTT. It codes for CATSDPGQGGTDTQYF.